This TCR beta chain comes out of a study of T-cell reconstitution after alpha-beta-depleted transplantation in children (dated by TCRdb to about 2016). For the study in its entirety: The study quantitatively tracked T-cell immune reconstitution after TCRalphabeta/CD19-depleted allogeneic hematopoietic cell transplantation in children using TCR repertoire profiling.

Read against the paper, the sample's treatment or condition label means: allogeneic hematopoietic cell transplantation with graft depleted of TCRalphabeta T cells and CD19 B cells. Transplant recipients were children who received TCRalphabeta/CD19-depleted allogeneic hematopoietic cell grafts. Measured from the cysteine to the phenylalanine, the CDR3 is 15 residues long. Just the 45-base CDR3 DNA is kept, in frame starting at base 1. From a lookup of the germline V gene, CDR1 and CDR2 are MGHDK and SYGVNS. V is pared back by 7 bases and J by 0 bases, with 16 bases lying between the germline termini. This clonotype came up a few times. Its antigen is not yet known. No much larger clonotype is one base removed from it; base qualities were not supplied. Results the study describes overall, beyond this receptor: The frequencies of hyperexpanded clones fell over the following months, and after one year, T-cell counts and TCRbeta diversity were mostly attributed to newly produced T cells. Apparently early alphabetaT-cell count recovery about two months after transplant reportedly relied on only several hundred rapidly expanded clones derived from non-depleted graft cells. In some patients, the high TCRbeta diversity seen at day 60 was put down to recipient T cells and intrathymic progenitors that had survived conditioning.

To prepare the library, PCR was applied. The data were produced on an Illumina HiSeq 2500. To normalize quantification of the TCRbeta repertoire, the TCR libraries were built with molecular barcoding that relied on unique molecular identifiers. The public reads were quality trimmed at Q25 with fastp and then assembled into clones with MiXCR by TCRdb, keeping productive beta chains. CDR3 protein duplicates are merged, each entry listing the most common genes and DNA. In this sample the table shows 540,000 or so distinct CDR3 sequences, 20% to 25% of which occur a single time. Jointly, the top ten make up around an eighth of the sample.

The receptor comes from a boy under three years old who had a stem cell transplant for acute myeloid leukemia, so the T cells may come from the graft donor. The chain is made from TRBV25-1 and TRBJ2-7; the best D guess is TRBD2, with 7 bases matching. Sequenced material: PBMCs, mostly from graft donor cells, taken 360 days after TCRalphabeta/CD19-depleted stem cell transplant. CDR3 region: CASTGGGLSSYEQYF. The DNA is as follows: TGTGCCAGCACTGGGGGGGGCTTGAGCTCCTACGAGCAGTACTTC.